This T cell receptor beta chain was observed in a study of blood T cell repertoires in COVID-19. As for the study in general: Sources were T cells, B-cell-depleted T cells, or PBMCs; the material itself was cDNA or gDNA.

Per the original data handling: Amplification with reference gene primers provided the estimates of nucleated cell counts. The repertoire was sequenced with immunoSEQ multiplex PCR; TCRdb's copy has only in-frame clones and lacks some. V, J and clone size were drawn from that table, and D and trimming were deduced from the DNA. The profile shows about 110,000 clones, 75% to 90% of them singletons. The CDR3 loop spans 11 amino acids. Germline V lookup: CDR1 SQVTM, CDR2 ANQGSEA. The V end was cut by 3 bases, the J end by 8 bases, with 7 bases between. Sequencing was carried out using peripheral blood. This chain joins TRBV29-1 and TRBJ1-4; D remains ambiguous. This TCR was recovered from a woman in her fifties or sixties with acute or convalescent COVID-19. DNA for the CDR3: TGCAGCGTTGACTCGGGGGAAAAACTGTTTTTT. Amino acid sequence: CSVDSGEKLFF. Based on the CDR3 plus reference TRBV29-1 and TRBJ1-4, the full variable domain is SAVISQKPSRDICQRGTSLTIQCQVDSQVTMMFWYRQQPGQSLTLIATANQGSEATYESGFVIDKFPISRPNLTFSTLTVSNMSPEDSSIYLCSVDSGEKLFFGSGTQLSVL.